The sequence of this T cell receptor (beta chain) was determined in a study of OX40 agonist ivuxolimab in advanced cancers. Across the study: Ivuxolimab, which is an agonistic anti-OX40 (CD134) antibody, was administered to the patients.

The germline V and J ends were trimmed by 6 bases and 0 bases, with 21 bases remaining between them. The CDR3 sequence is 18 residues long. Looked up from germline, CDR1 is WSHSY and CDR2 is SAAADI. Study-wide results and caveats: The work left the antigen specificity of expanded peripheral T cells undetermined. Doses of 0.1 to 3.0 mg/kg were accompanied by clonal expansion of CD4+ and CD8+ blood T cells by week 6. In general, CD8+ T cells held more expanded clones than CD4+ did, on average.

This clone appeared once. Antigen specificity is unknown. Measured with immunoSEQ multiplex PCR; TCRdb has only the in-frame clones, and not every one. The sample lists 70,000 or so clones, approximately 80% seen once, with less than 6.5% in the top ten. The V gene is TRBV10-2, the J gene TRBJ1-5; a possible D gene is TRBD1 (5 bases). The receptor comes from an adult with an advanced solid tumor such as melanoma, head and neck, liver or kidney cancer. Sample: CD4+ or CD8+ T cells sorted from blood, taken in a trial of the OX40 agonist ivuxolimab. The CDR3 region is CASSSGVGDNYSNQPQHF. The CDR3 DNA is TGCGCCAGCAGCTCGGGGGTAGGAGACAATTATAGCAATCAGCCCCAGCATTTT.